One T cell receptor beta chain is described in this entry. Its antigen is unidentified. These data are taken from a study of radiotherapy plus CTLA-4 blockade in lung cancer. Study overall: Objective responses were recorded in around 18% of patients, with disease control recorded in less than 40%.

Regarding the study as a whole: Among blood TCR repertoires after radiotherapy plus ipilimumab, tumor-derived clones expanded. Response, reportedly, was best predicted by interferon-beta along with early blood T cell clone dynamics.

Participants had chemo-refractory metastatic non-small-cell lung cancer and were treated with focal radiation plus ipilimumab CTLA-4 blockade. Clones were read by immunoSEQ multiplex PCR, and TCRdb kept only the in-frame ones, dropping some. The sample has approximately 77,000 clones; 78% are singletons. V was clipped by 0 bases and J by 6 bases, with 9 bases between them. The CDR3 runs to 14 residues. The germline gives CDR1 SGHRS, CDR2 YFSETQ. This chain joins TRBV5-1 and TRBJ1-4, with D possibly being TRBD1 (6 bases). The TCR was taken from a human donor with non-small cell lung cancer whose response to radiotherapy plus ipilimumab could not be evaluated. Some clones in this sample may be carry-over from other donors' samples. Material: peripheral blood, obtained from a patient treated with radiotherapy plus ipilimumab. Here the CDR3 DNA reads TGCGCCAGCAGCTTGGCGGACAGTTATGAAAAACTGTTTTTT. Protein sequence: CASSLADSYEKLFF. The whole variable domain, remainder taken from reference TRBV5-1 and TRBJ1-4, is KAGVTQTPRYLIKTRGQQVTLSCSPISGHRSVSWYQQTPGQGLQFLFEYFSETQRNKGNFPGRFSGRQFSNSRSEMNVSTLELGDSALYLCASSLADSYEKLFFGSGTQLSVL.